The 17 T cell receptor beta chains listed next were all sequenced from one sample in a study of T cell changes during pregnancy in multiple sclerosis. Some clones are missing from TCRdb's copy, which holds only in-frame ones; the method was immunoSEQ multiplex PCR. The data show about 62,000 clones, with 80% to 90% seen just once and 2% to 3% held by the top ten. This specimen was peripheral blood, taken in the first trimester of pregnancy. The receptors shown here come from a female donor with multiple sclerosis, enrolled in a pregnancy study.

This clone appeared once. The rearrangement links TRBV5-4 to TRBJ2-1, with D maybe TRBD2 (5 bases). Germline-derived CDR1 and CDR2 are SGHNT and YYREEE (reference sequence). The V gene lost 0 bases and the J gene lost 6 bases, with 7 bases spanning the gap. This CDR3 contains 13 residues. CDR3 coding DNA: TGTGCCAGCAGCTTGGGGACTTTCAATGAGCAGTTCTTC. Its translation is CASSLGTFNEQFF.

The CDR3 is CASSLHFNNEQFF. In DNA, the CDR3 is TGTGCCAGCAGTCTCCACTTCAACAATGAGCAGTTCTTC. The chain couples TRBV7-7 to TRBJ2-1; no clear D. The CDR3 loop spans 13 amino acids. Deletions cut 6 bases from V and 5 bases from J, with 11 bases between. The germline gives CDR1 SSHAT, CDR2 FNYEAQ (reference sequence). Based on the CDR3 plus reference TRBV7-7 and TRBJ2-1, the full variable domain is GAGVSQSPRYKVTKRGQDVTLRCDPISSHATLYWYQQALGQGPEFLTYFNYEAQPDKSGLPSDRFSAERPEGSISTLTIQRTEQRDSAMYRCASSLHFNNEQFFGPGTRLTVL.

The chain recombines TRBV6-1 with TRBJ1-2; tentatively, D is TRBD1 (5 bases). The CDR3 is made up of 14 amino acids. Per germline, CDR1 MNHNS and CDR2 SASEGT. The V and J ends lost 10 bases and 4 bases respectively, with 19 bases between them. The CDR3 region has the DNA TGTGCCACCGAGGACGGAGGGGCACTCTATGGCTACACCTTC. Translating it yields CATEDGGALYGYTF.

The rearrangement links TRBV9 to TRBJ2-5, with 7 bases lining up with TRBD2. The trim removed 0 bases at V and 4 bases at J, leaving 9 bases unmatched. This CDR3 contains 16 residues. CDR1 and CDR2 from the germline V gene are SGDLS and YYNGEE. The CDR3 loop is CASSVGGGLLGETQYF. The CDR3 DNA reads TGTGCCAGCAGCGTAGGGGGGGGGTTATTAGGAGAGACCCAGTACTTC.

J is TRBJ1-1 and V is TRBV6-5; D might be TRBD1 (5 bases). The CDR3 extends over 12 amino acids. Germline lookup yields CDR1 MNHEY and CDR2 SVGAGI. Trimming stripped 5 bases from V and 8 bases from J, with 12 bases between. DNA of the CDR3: TGTGCCAGCAGTACATCAGGGCAGGAAGCTTTCTTT. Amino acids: CASSTSGQEAFF.

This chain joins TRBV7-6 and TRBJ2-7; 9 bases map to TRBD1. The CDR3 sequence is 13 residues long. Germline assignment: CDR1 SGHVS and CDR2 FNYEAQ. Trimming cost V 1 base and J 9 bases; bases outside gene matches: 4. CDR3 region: CASSLEQGAGQYF. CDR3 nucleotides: TGTGCCAGCAGCTTAGAACAGGGGGCTGGGCAGTACTTC.

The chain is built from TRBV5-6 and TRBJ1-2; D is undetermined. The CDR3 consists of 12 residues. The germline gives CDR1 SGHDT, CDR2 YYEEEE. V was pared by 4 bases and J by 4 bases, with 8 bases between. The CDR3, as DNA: TGTGCCAGCAGCCATGACACCTATGGCTACACCTTC. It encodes CASSHDTYGYTF.

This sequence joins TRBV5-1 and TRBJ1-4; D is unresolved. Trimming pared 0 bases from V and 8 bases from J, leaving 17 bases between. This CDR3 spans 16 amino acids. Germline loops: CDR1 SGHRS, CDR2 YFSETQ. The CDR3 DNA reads TGCGCCAGCAGCTTGGGGGTGACGCTGGGCGAAGAAAAACTGTTTTTT. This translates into CASSLGVTLGEEKLFF. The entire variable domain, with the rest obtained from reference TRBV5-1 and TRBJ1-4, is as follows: KAGVTQTPRYLIKTRGQQVTLSCSPISGHRSVSWYQQTPGQGLQFLFEYFSETQRNKGNFPGRFSGRQFSNSRSEMNVSTLELGDSALYLCASSLGVTLGEEKLFFGSGTQLSVL.

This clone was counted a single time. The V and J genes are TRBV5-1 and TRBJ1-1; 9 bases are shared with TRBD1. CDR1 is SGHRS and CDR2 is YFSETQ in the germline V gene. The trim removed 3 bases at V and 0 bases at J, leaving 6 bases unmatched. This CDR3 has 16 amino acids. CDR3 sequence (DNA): TGCGCCAGCAGCTCCCGGGACAGGGACATGAACACTGAAGCTTTCTTT. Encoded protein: CASSSRDRDMNTEAFF.

CDR3 residues: CASSLVSSGMNSYEQYF. In DNA, the CDR3 is TGCGCCAGCAGCTTGGTGTCTTCGGGGATGAACTCCTACGAGCAGTACTTC. V is TRBV5-1 and J is TRBJ2-7; D perhaps matches TRBD2 (5 bases). Germline lookup yields CDR1 SGHRS and CDR2 YFSETQ. The V gene lost 0 bases and the J gene lost 0 bases, with 16 bases spanning the gap. The CDR3 is 17 amino acids.

The CDR3 sequence is CASSIGTGLSYEQYF. In DNA form, the CDR3 reads TGTGCCAGTAGTATAGGTACAGGGCTCTCCTACGAGCAGTACTTC. The V and J genes are TRBV19 and TRBJ2-7, with D maybe TRBD1 (6 bases). This CDR3 comprises 15 residues. Trimming took off 1 base at V and 0 bases at J, with 10 bases between the two ends. Germline CDR1 is LNHDA and CDR2 is SQIVND (reference sequence).

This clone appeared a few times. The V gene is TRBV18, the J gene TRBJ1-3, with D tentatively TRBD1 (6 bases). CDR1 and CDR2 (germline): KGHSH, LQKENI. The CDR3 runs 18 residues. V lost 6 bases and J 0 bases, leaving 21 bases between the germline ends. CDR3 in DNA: TGTGCCAGCTCGCACCGGCCGGGACATATGAGCTCTGGAAACACCATATATTTT. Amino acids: CASSHRPGHMSSGNTIYF.

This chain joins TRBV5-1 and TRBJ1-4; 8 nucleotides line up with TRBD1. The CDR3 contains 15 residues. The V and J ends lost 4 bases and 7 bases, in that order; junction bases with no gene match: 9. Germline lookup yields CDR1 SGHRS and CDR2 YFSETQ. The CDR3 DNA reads TGCGCCAGCAGCCCAACAGGGGGAATTACTGAAAAACTGTTTTTT. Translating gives CASSPTGGITEKLFF.

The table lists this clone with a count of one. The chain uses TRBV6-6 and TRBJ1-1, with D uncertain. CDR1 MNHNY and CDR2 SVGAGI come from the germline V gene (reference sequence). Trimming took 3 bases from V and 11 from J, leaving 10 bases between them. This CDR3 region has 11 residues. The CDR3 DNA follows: TGTGCCAGCAGTTATAGCGAAATCGCTTTCTTT. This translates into CASSYSEIAFF.

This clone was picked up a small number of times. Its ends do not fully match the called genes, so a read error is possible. The CDR3 reads CAWSVWDRPLAF. CDR3 nucleotide sequence: TGTGCCTGGAGTGTCTGGGACAGGCCCCTGGCTTTT. The gene calls are TRBV30 and TRBJ1-1; 8 bases align to TRBD1. This CDR3 is 12 amino acids long. Germline V gene lookup returns CDR1 GTSNPN and CDR2 SVGIG (reference sequence).

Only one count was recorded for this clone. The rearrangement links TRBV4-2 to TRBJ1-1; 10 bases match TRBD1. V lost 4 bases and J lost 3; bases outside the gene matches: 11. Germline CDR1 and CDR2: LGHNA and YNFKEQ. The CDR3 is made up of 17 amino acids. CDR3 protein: CASSPRDRGTSDTEAFF. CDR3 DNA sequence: TGTGCCAGCAGCCCCCGGGACAGGGGCACCTCGGACACTGAAGCTTTCTTT.

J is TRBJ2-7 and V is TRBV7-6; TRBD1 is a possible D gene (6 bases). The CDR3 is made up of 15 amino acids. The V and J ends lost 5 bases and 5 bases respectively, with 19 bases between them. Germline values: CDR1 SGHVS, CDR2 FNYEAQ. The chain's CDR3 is CASSPSMAGVHEQYF. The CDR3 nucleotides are TGTGCCAGCAGCCCGTCTATGGCAGGGGTTCACGAGCAGTACTTC.